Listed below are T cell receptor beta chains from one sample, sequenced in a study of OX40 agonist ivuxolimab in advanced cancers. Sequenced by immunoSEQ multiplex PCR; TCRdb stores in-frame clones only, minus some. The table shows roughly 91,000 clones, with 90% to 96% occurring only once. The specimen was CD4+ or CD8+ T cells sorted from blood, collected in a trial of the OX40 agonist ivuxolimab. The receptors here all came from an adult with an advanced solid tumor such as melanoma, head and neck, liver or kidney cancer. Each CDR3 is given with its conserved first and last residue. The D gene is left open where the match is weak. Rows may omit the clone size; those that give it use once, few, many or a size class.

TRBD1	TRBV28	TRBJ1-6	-	TGTGCCAGCAGTTCCGACAGGGTGTACTCTTCACCCCTCCACTTT	CASSSDRVYSSPLHF
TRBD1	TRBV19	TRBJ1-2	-	TGTGCCAGTAGTATTCAGGGGGCCGTGGCTGGCTACACCTTC	CASSIQGAVAGYTF
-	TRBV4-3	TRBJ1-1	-	TGCGCCAGCAGCCAAAGACGCTTGGGTGACACTGAAGCTTTCTTT	CASSQRRLGDTEAFF
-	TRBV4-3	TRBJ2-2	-	TGCGCCAGCAGCCAAGATGTTTGGAAAGCTAGGCCCGGGGAGCTGTTTTTT	CASSQDVWKARPGELFF
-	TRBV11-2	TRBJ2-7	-	TGTGCCAGCATCCCATCAGGGGTGAGCTCCTACGAGCAGTACTTC	CASIPSGVSSYEQYF
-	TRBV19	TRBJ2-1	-	TGTGCCAGTAGTTCCCACCCCAGTGAGCAGTTCTTC	CASSSHPSEQFF
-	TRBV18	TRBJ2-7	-	TGTGCCAGCTCATCCCTGACAGACTCCTACGAGCAGTACTTC	CASSSLTDSYEQYF
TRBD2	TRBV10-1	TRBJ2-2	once	TGCGCCAGCAGTGAACCAAGCGGGGGGAACCCTACCGGGGAGCTGTTTTTT	CASSEPSGGNPTGELFF
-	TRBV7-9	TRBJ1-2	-	TGTGCCAGCAGCCCGGGGAACTATGGCTACACCTTC	CASSPGNYGYTF
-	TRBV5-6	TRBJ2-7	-	TGTGCCAGCTACGCAGGGTCATACGAGCAGTACTTC	CASYAGSYEQYF
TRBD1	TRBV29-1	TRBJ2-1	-	TGCAGCGTTCAAGGCTACCGGGACAGGGAACACAATGAGCAGTTCTTC	CSVQGYRDREHNEQFF
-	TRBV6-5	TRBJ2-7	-	TGTGCCAGCAGACCCAATTGGGCGGAGGGGGACGAGCAGTACTTC	CASRPNWAEGDEQYF
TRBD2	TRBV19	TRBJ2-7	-	TGTGCCAGTAGTATTGGTAGCGGGGGGGCCTACGAGCAGTACTTC	CASSIGSGGAYEQYF
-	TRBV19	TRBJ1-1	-	TGTGCCAGTGGCCAGGGCAACACTGAAGCTTTCTTT	CASGQGNTEAFF
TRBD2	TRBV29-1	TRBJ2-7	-	TGCAGCGTTGAGAGCGCGGGAGGGCCCAACGAGCAGTACTTC	CSVESAGGPNEQYF
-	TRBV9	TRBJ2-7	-	TGTGCCAGCAGCTCCACAGGGCGGGAGCAGTACTTC	CASSSTGREQYF
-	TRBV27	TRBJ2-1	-	TGTGCCAGCAGTTTTATTAGCTCCTACAATGAGCAGTTCTTC	CASSFISSYNEQFF
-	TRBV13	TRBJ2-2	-	TGTGCCAGCAGCTTAGTCAGGAGTGATAGTCCCGGGGAGCTGTTTTTT	CASSLVRSDSPGELFF
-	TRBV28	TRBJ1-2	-	TGTGCCAGCACCCTGCTCGGTGTATATGGCTACACCTTC	CASTLLGVYGYTF
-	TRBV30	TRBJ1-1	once	TGTGCCTGGAGGGGAGACACTGAAGCTTTCTTT	CAWRGDTEAFF
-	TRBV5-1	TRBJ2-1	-	TGCGCCAGTCTGTCCGGGGGATCGGACAATGAGCAGTTCTTC	CASLSGGSDNEQFF
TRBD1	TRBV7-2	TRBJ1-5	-	TGTGCCAGCAGCTCCCACAGGGGATACTATAGCAATCAGCCCCAGCATTTT	CASSSHRGYYSNQPQHF
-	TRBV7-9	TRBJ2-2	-	TGTGCCAGCATTATTCTCCAGGGAACCGGGGAGCTGTTTTTT	CASIILQGTGELFF
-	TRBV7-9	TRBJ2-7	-	TGTGCCAGCAGCTTAGCGGGGGGACAAGTCCACGAGCAGTACTTC	CASSLAGGQVHEQYF
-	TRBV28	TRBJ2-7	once	TGTGCCAGCAGGTTACAGGGAGCCCCCTACGAGCAGTACTTC	CASRLQGAPYEQYF
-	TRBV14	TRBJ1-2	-	TGTGCCAGCAGCCCTACTCTGACAGGAAAGGGTGGCTACACCTTC	CASSPTLTGKGGYTF
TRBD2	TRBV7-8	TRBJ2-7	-	TGTGCCAGCAGCCTTATGGGGGGGTACGAGCAGTACTTC	CASSLMGGYEQYF
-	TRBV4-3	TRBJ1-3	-	TGCGCCAGCAGCCAAGATAGGGGAACTGGAAACACCATATATTTT	CASSQDRGTGNTIYF
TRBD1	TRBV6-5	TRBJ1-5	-	TGTGCCAGCAACCCCGGGACAGGGGGTCAGCCCCAGCATTTT	CASNPGTGGQPQHF
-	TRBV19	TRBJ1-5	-	TGTGCCAGTAGTATAGGGACGATGCCCCAGCATTTT	CASSIGTMPQHF
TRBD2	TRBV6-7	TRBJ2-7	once	TGTGCCAGCAGCCACCCGACTAGCGGGAACTCCTACGAGCAGTACTTC	CASSHPTSGNSYEQYF
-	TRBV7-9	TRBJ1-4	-	TGTGCCAGCAGCTTAGGCGGAGAGGGGCTAAATGAAAAACTGTTTTTT	CASSLGGEGLNEKLFF
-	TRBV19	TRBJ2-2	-	TGTGCCAGTGGCTGGCAGGGTGGGGAGCTGTTTTTT	CASGWQGGELFF
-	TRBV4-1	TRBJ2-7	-	TGCGCCAGCAGCCAAGATCAGGGGACCTACGAGCAGTACTTC	CASSQDQGTYEQYF
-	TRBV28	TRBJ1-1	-	TGTGCCAGCAGTTTTTTGGGGGTCGCACTTAGGGCTGAAGCTTTCTTT	CASSFLGVALRAEAFF
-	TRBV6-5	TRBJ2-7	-	TGTGCCAGCAGTTACTCGATCGAGGGAGCTCACGAGCAGTACTTC	CASSYSIEGAHEQYF
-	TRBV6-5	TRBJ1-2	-	TGTGCCAGCGCTTCAGAGAACTATGGCTACACCTTC	CASASENYGYTF
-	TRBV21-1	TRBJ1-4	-	TGTGCCAGCCCGCCTCGCCTCCAGGGAAATGAAAAACTGTTTTTT	CASPPRLQGNEKLFF
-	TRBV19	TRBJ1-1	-	TGTGCCAGTAGCGACAGTCTAAACACTGAAGCTTTCTTT	CASSDSLNTEAFF
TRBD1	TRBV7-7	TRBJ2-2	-	TGTGCCAGCAGCCCGGGACAGGGGAGCGGCACCGGGGAGCTGTTTTTT	CASSPGQGSGTGELFF
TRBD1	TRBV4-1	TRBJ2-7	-	TGCGCCAGCAGCCAAGATAGACAGGGGGACGAGCAGTACTTC	CASSQDRQGDEQYF
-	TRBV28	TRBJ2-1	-	TGTGCCAGCAAGTTTCCCGGTGGGAATGAGCAGTTCTTC	CASKFPGGNEQFF
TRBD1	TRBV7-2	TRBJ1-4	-	TGTGCCAGCAGCCCCGGACAGGGGGCGGGGATAGATGAAAAACTGTTTTTT	CASSPGQGAGIDEKLFF
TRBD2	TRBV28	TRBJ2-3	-	TGTGCCAGCAGTTTTTACCAGCGGGGAGCAGATACGCAGTATTTT	CASSFYQRGADTQYF
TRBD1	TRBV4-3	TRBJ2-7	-	TGCGCCAGCTCACCCGGCACAGGGGTAAACGAGCAGTACTTC	CASSPGTGVNEQYF
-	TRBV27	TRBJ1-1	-	TGTGCCAGCAGTTTCCATGGACAGGAAGCTTTCTTT	CASSFHGQEAFF
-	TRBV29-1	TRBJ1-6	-	TGCAGCGTTTGGGGCGAGTATTCACCCCTCCACTTT	CSVWGEYSPLHF
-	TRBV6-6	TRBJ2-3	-	TGTGCCAGCTCCCCCGGTAACGAGGGGTTGACAGATACGCAGTATTTT	CASSPGNEGLTDTQYF
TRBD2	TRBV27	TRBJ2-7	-	TGTGCCAGCAGTTTATCGGGACTAGCTAACGAGCAGTACTTC	CASSLSGLANEQYF
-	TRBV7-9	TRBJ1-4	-	TGTGCCAGCAGCTCCCCTCGGTCAGAGGAAAAACTGTTTTTT	CASSSPRSEEKLFF
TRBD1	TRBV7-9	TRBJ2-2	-	TGTGCCAGCAGCTTAGGGGTCAGGGGGCGTCCGAACACCGGGGAGCTGTTTTTT	CASSLGVRGRPNTGELFF
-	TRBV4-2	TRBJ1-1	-	TGTGCCAGCAGCCAAGATACAACTGAAGCTTTCTTT	CASSQDTTEAFF